The source of this TCR beta chain is a study of patients and donors after allogeneic stem cell transplantation. This clonotype was picked up a small number of times. The ends were cut back, 1 base at V and 2 bases at J, with 9 bases in the middle. Germline V gene data show CDR1 as LNHDA and CDR2 as SQIVND (reference sequence). The CDR3 is 15 residues long. TCRdb itself ran the RT-PCR reads through MiXCR, one entry per CDR3 protein. The data contain 25,000 to 35,000 distinct CDR3 sequences, under 7.5% of them seen just once; the ten biggest clones take up about 34%. The source of this sequence is a human donor who was either an allogeneic HSCT recipient or a stem cell or donor lymphocyte infusion donor (not recorded which). It is not recorded whose cells these are; they may come from a transplant donor. The sequenced sample was blood, either unsorted or a sorted T cell fraction (not recorded which). The chain links TRBV19 to TRBJ2-1, with D maybe TRBD1 (6 bases). For the CDR3, the DNA is TGTGCCAGTAGTATAGTTCGGGACACCTACAATGAGCAGTTCTTC. This encodes CASSIVRDTYNEQFF.